The present T cell receptor (beta chain) was sequenced within a study of tumor and adjacent non-tumor tissue in lung cancer. Germline CDR1 reads DFQATT; CDR2 reads SNEGSKA (reference sequence). The CDR3 extends over 15 amino acids. The germline V and J ends were trimmed by 2 bases and 4 bases, with 17 bases remaining between them. This clonotype was seen a few times. This sample's RNA came from whole unsorted tissue. A modified ARM-PCR protocol with three rounds of nested PCR amplified TCRbeta. One entry per CDR3 protein, called by TCRdb with MiXCR from the multiplex PCR reads. Seen here are about 200,000 distinct CDR3 sequences, less than 80% observed once, and the top ten hold roughly a quarter.

The sample consisted of lung tumor tissue. The rearrangement links TRBV20-1 to TRBJ1-1; the D gene is possibly TRBD1 (5 bases). This sequence originates from a man aged 60-69 years with non-small cell lung cancer. CDR3 sequence reads: CSARRGQGFATEAFF. The CDR3, as DNA: TGCAGTGCTAGAAGGGGTCAGGGTTTTGCCACTGAAGCTTTCTTT.